Following are 24 T cell receptor beta chains from one sample sequenced in a study of blood T cell repertoires in COVID-19. The method was immunoSEQ multiplex PCR; TCRdb's version includes in-frame clones alone and lacks a portion of them. In the table there are 150,000 to 200,000 clones, about four fifths of which are singletons. Sequenced sample: peripheral blood. The origin of the receptors is a woman aged 70-85 years with acute or convalescent COVID-19.

This clone was seen more than once but under ten times. J is TRBJ1-6 and V is TRBV19, with D possibly TRBD1 on 6 matching bases. There are 15 residues in the CDR3. The germline CDR1 and CDR2 sequences are LNHDA and SQIVND (reference sequence). Trimming cost V 3 bases and J 6 bases, with 12 bases left between them. DNA for the CDR3: TGTGCCAGTAGTATCCCGGGACAAGTTAATTCACCCCTCCACTTT. This encodes CASSIPGQVNSPLHF.

The chain is built from TRBV6-5 and TRBJ1-2; 11 bases line up with TRBD1. The V segment lost 2 bases and the J segment 7 bases; nucleotides outside the gene matches: 6. Germline lookup yields CDR1 MNHEY and CDR2 SVGAGI. The CDR3 runs to 15 residues. CDR3 DNA: TGTGCCAGCAGTTACGGGGACAGGGGGGGTGGTGGCTACACCTTC. Protein product: CASSYGDRGGGGYTF.

V gene TRBV18 combines with J gene TRBJ2-7, with 8 bases matching TRBD1. This CDR3 region has 15 residues. The V segment lost 6 bases and the J segment 0 bases; nucleotides outside the gene matches: 7. The germline CDR1 and CDR2 sequences are KGHSH and LQKENI. The CDR3 spells CASSRTGGGSYEQYF. The CDR3 DNA reads as TGTGCCAGCTCTCGTACAGGGGGAGGCTCCTACGAGCAGTACTTC.

This clone has a single count. This chain connects TRBV11-2 to TRBJ1-1; D not resolved. The germline V gene has CDR1 SGHAT and CDR2 FQNNGV. Trimming left V 5 bases short and J 2 bases short, with 9 bases between. The CDR3 extends over 13 amino acids. The CDR3: CASSLVPNTEAFF. The CDR3, as DNA: TGTGCCAGCAGCCTCGTCCCTAACACTGAAGCTTTCTTT.

This chain connects TRBV7-8 to TRBJ1-3, with D perhaps matching TRBD1 (5 bases). CDR3 size: 20 residues. The germline V and J ends were trimmed by 5 bases and 0 bases, with 26 bases remaining between them. CDR1 is SGHVS, CDR2 FQNEAQ, per germline. CDR3 sequence (DNA): TGTGCCAGCAGCCGGGGCCTAACGTGGGGACGGGAGAACTCTGGAAACACCATATATTTT. Translation gives CASSRGLTWGRENSGNTIYF.

The CDR3 is CASSYPRLRSKNIQYF. In nucleotides, the CDR3 is TGTGCCAGCAGTTATCCGAGACTTCGATCCAAAAACATTCAGTACTTC. V gene TRBV6-8 combines with J gene TRBJ2-4; no definite D call. CDR1 is MNHGY and CDR2 is SAAAGT in the germline V gene. This CDR3 has 16 residues. Trimming removed 3 bases from V and 2 bases from J, with 14 bases in between.

The chain is built from TRBV11-2 and TRBJ2-3, with D possibly TRBD2 on 7 matching bases. Germline lookup yields CDR1 SGHAT and CDR2 FQNNGV. With 0 bases removed from V and 5 bases from J, the gap between germline ends came to 12 bases. This CDR3 has 15 residues. Written as DNA, the CDR3 is TGTGCCAGCAGCTTAGACCGGGGGGCGTTAGATACGCAGTATTTT. This gives the protein CASSLDRGALDTQYF.

This rearrangement joins TRBV11-3 to TRBJ2-3; 8 nucleotides align to TRBD2. Looked up from germline, CDR1 is SGHNT and CDR2 is YENEEA. The CDR3 has 18 amino acids. V lost 4 bases to trimming and J lost 1 base; unmatched junction nucleotides: 13. The CDR3 sequence is CASSSGTSLPRGTDTQYF. DNA for the CDR3: TGTGCCAGCAGCTCCGGGACTAGTCTTCCTAGGGGCACAGATACGCAGTATTTT.

The chain links TRBV2 to TRBJ2-1, with a weak D call TRBD2 (7 bases). V lost 2 bases, J lost 7 bases, and 15 bases lay in between. The V gene's germline CDR1 is SNHLY and CDR2 FYNNEI. The CDR3 runs 15 residues. CDR3 region: CASSERVGGANEQFF. In nucleotides, the CDR3 is TGTGCCAGCAGTGAAAGGGTAGGGGGGGCAAATGAGCAGTTCTTC.

The chain couples TRBV7-6 to TRBJ1-6; D is unclear. CDR1 is SGHVS and CDR2 is FNYEAQ in the germline V gene. The CDR3 is 13 amino acids. With 5 bases removed from V and 5 bases from J, the gap between germline ends came to 7 bases. In DNA form, the CDR3 reads TGTGCCAGCAGCCGAATAGATAATTCACCCCTCCACTTT. Translation: CASSRIDNSPLHF.

The chain has TRBV18 and TRBJ1-4; TRBD1 aligns across 7 bases. Looked up from germline, CDR1 is KGHSH and CDR2 is LQKENI. With V trimmed by 2 bases and J by 7 bases, 7 bases remained unmatched. The CDR3 extends over 15 amino acids. The DNA for the CDR3 is TGTGCCAGCTCACCATCAGGAGGGGGCAGTGAAAAACTGTTTTTT. Translated, it gives CASSPSGGGSEKLFF.

The V and J genes are TRBV20-1 and TRBJ2-1; 13 bases agree with TRBD2. The trim removed 3 bases at V and 0 bases at J, leaving 17 bases unmatched. The CDR3 is 21 residues long. Germline V gene data show CDR1 as DFQATT and CDR2 as SNEGSKA (reference sequence). The CDR3 region is CSASRTNWTSGSWISYNEQFF. The DNA for the CDR3 is TGCAGTGCTAGTCGTACAAATTGGACTAGCGGGAGTTGGATCTCCTACAATGAGCAGTTCTTC.

The chain uses TRBV4-3 and TRBJ1-2; D ambiguous. CDR1 is LGHNA, CDR2 YSLEER, per germline. V lost 3 bases and J lost 5, with 13 bases in between. The CDR3 is made up of 14 amino acids. The CDR3 DNA follows: TGCGCCAGCAGCCAGGATTCCGGAGGGTATGGCTACACCTTC. Its translation: CASSQDSGGYGYTF.

V and J are TRBV18 and TRBJ2-3, with 7 bases lining up with TRBD2. The V segment lost 1 base and the J segment 5 bases; nucleotides outside the gene matches: 9. Germline V CDR1 and CDR2: KGHSH, LQKENI. CDR3 length equals 16 residues. This CDR3 is CASSPRLAENIDTQYF. CDR3 bases: TGTGCCAGCTCACCACGGCTAGCGGAGAACATAGATACGCAGTATTTT.

The chain carries TRBV19 and TRBJ2-7; 9 positions agree with TRBD1. J was trimmed by 4 bases and V by 7 bases; bases with no gene match: 5. Germline loops: CDR1 LNHDA, CDR2 SQIVND (reference sequence). This CDR3 contains 13 residues. CDR3 region: CASKGTGSYEQYF. Written as DNA, the CDR3 is TGTGCCAGTAAGGGGACAGGGTCTTACGAGCAGTACTTC. The variable domain in full, completed from reference TRBV19 and TRBJ2-7, reads DGGITQSPKYLFRKEGQNVTLSCEQNLNHDAMYWYRQDPGQGLRLIYYSQIVNDFQKGDIAEGYSVSREKKESFPLTVTSAQKNPTAFYLCASKGTGSYEQYFGPGTRLTVT.

The rearrangement joins TRBV2 to TRBJ1-1; D not certain. CDR3 length: 14 residues. Germline V CDR1 and CDR2: SNHLY, FYNNEI. V shed 6 bases and J shed 1 base, with 12 bases lying between them. The CDR3 spells CASRSLLGNTEAFF. CDR3 in DNA: TGTGCCAGCAGATCATTACTCGGGAACACTGAAGCTTTCTTT.

The V gene is TRBV7-3, the J gene TRBJ2-1, with D maybe TRBD1 (5 bases). The CDR3 is made up of 16 amino acids. Trimming took off 5 bases at V and 6 bases at J, with 20 bases between the two ends. Germline CDR1 and CDR2: SGHTA and FQGTGA. In DNA, the CDR3 is TGTGCCAGCAGCCCGCCAGGCCCTTCAAGGGGCAATGAGCAGTTCTTC. Its translation is CASSPPGPSRGNEQFF.

This clone was seen a single time. V gene TRBV15 combines with J gene TRBJ1-2; TRBD1 agrees at 8 bases. V shed 0 bases, J shed 2 bases, and the junction held 2 bases outside the gene matches. The germline V gene has CDR1 LNHNV and CDR2 YYDKDF (reference sequence). This CDR3 has 15 amino acids. As DNA, the CDR3 is TGTGCCACCAGCAGAGAAGGACAGGGAAACTATGGCTACACCTTC. Residues: CATSREGQGNYGYTF.

The chain is built from TRBV5-1 and TRBJ1-2; possibly TRBD1 for D (6 bases). The V and J ends lost 4 bases and 5 bases respectively, with 15 bases between them. This CDR3 spans 14 amino acids. Germline V gene sequence: CDR1 SGHRS, CDR2 YFSETQ. The CDR3 DNA sequence: TGCGCCAGCAGCGGGGGCCGGGACACTTATGGCTACACCTTC. Translating it yields CASSGGRDTYGYTF. Together with reference TRBV5-1 and TRBJ1-2, the CDR3 gives the full variable domain: KAGVTQTPRYLIKTRGQQVTLSCSPISGHRSVSWYQQTPGQGLQFLFEYFSETQRNKGNFPGRFSGRQFSNSRSEMNVSTLELGDSALYLCASSGGRDTYGYTFGSGTRLTVV.

J is TRBJ2-2 and V is TRBV5-4; a possible D gene is TRBD1 (6 bases). Germline V lookup: CDR1 SGHNT, CDR2 YYREEE (reference sequence). Trimming stripped 4 bases from V and 3 bases from J, with 13 bases between. This CDR3 has 15 amino acids. CDR3 protein: CASSPTGTDTGELFF. In DNA, the CDR3 is TGTGCCAGCAGCCCCACAGGGACCGACACCGGGGAGCTGTTTTTT.

This sequence joins TRBV4-3 and TRBJ1-1; TRBD1 might be the D (6 bases). CDR3 size: 15 residues. The germline V gene has CDR1 LGHNA and CDR2 YSLEER. The germline V and J ends were trimmed by 4 bases and 2 bases, with 14 bases remaining between them. CDR3 bases: TGCGCCAGCAGCCTTGGGGGGGCCGGTAACACTGAAGCTTTCTTT. It yields the protein CASSLGGAGNTEAFF.

The genes are TRBV24-1 and TRBJ2-6; unclear D gene. CDR1 is KGHDR, CDR2 SFDVKD, per germline. The germline V and J ends were trimmed by 4 bases and 0 bases, with 9 bases remaining between them. The CDR3 consists of 16 residues. The CDR3 is CATSETPNSGANVLTF. The CDR3 nucleotides are TGTGCCACCAGTGAGACTCCTAACTCTGGGGCCAACGTCCTGACTTTC.

The chain carries TRBV4-2 and TRBJ1-1, with D unresolved. Trimming removed 0 bases from V and 3 bases from J, with 11 bases in between. Germline V gene sequence: CDR1 LGHNA, CDR2 YNFKEQ. CDR3 size: 15 residues. The CDR3 loop is CASSQDRGTDTEAFF. CDR3 in DNA: TGTGCCAGCAGCCAAGATCGGGGAACAGACACTGAAGCTTTCTTT.

This chain links TRBV4-3 with TRBJ2-2; 7 positions match TRBD2. The CDR3 totals 14 residues. Trimming at V came to 0 bases and at J to 10 bases, leaving 5 bases not matched to a gene. Germline CDR1 LGHNA, CDR2 YSLEER. Here the CDR3 reads CASSQDRLAAELFF. The CDR3 nucleotides are TGCGCCAGCAGCCAAGATCGACTAGCTGCGGAGCTGTTTTTT.